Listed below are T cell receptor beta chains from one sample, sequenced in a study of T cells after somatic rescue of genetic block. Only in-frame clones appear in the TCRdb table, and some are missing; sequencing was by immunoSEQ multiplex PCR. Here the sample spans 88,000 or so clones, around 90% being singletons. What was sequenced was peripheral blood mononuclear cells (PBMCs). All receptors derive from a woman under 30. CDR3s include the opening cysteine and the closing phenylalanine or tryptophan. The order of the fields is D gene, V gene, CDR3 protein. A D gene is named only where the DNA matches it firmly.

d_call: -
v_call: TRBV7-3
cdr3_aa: CASSSEGVAGELFF

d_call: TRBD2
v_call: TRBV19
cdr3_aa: CASSAPGTSGTQQFF

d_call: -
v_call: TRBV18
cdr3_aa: CASSPGFGEVDGYTF

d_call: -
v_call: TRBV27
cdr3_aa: CASSPTAIAYEQYF

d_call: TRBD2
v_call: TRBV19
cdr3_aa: CASNPSGRGEQYF

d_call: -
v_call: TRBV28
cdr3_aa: CASSVSAGANVLTF

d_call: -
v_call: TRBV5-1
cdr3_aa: CASSPGSGTGNTIYF

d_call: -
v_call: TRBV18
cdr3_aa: CASSPASFGELFF

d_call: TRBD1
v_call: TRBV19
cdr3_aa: CASSATGGTDTQYF

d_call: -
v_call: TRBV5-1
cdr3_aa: CASSLGADTQYF

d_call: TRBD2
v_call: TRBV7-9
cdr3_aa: CASRLAGRSSYEQYF

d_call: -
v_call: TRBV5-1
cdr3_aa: CASLAGDTQYF

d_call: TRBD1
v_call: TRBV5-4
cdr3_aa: CASSLAGTGGTEAFF

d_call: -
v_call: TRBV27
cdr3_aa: CASSQSSYNEQFF

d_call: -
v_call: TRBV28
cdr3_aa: CASSLSWRGTEAFF

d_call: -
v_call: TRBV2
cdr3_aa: CASSEGDYGYTF

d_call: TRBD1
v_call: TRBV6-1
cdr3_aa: CASSEGTGAADTQYF

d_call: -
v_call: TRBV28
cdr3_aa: CASSLTAYGYTF

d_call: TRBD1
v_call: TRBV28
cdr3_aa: CASRYPGQTAYTEAFF

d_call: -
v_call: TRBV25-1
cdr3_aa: CASSRGTDTQYF

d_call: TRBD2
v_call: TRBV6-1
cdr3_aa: CASSELGGFTDYEQYF

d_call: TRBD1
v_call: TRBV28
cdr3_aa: CASSSTGTSQPQHF

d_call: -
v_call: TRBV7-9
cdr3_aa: CASSHPADGAYEQYF

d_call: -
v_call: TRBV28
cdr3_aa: CASSLGGVETQYF

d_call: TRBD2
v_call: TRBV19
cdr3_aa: CASSIAGGRYDEQFF

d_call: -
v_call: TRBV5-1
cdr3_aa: CASTSQFEQFF

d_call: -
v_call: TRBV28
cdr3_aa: CASSFHNTGELFF

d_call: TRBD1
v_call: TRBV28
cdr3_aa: CASTLGQGLGYTF

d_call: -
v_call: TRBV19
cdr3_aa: CASSIGGEVYGYTF

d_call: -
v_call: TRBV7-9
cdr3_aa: CASSPPPGNTIYF

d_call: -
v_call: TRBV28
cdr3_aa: CASSSPGAGSSYEQYF

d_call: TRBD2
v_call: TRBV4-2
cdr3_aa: CASSQPGGGYNEQFF

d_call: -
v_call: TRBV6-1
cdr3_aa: CASSQTYMNTEAFF

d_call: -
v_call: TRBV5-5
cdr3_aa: CASSLDGSTDTQYF

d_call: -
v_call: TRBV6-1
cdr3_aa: CASRDTHEAFF

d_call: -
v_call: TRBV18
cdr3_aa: CASSPVVETDTQYF

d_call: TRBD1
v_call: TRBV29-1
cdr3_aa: CSVEDRPGGEQFF

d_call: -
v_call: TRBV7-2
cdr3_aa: CASSLRTGDWFDTQYF

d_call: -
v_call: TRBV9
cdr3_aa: CASSVGGVSNEQFF

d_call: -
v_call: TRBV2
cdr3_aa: CASSASLLNTEAFF

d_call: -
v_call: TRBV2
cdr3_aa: CASKRQQVPNQPQHF

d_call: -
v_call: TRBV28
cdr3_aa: CASSSFVRETQYF

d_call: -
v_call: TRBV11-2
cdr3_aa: CASSPPRALQETQYF

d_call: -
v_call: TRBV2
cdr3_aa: CASRLANYGYTF

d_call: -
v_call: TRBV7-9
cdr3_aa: CASRREADTQYF

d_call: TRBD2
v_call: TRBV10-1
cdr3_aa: CASKASGRHTQYF

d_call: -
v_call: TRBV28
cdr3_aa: CASSFRGALSEQYF

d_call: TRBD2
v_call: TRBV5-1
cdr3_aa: CASSLGTSGSYEQYF